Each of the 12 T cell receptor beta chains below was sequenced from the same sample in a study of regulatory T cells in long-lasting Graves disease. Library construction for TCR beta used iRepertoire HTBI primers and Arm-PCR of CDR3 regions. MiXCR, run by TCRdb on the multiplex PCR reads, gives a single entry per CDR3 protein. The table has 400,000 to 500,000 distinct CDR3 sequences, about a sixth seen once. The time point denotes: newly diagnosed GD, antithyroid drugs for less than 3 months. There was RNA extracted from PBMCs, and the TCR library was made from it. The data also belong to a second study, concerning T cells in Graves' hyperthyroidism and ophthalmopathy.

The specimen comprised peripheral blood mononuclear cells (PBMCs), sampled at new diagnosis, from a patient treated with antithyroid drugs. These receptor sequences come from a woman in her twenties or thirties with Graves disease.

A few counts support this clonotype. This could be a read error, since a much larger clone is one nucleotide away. CDR3 region: CASGVGGKNGYPF. In DNA form, the CDR3 reads TGCGCGTCGGGCGTCGGCGGGAAAAATGGCTACCCCTTC. The chain is built from TRBV5-1 and TRBJ1-2; D uncertain. Germline V gene sequence: CDR1 SGHRS, CDR2 YFSETQ. CDR3 size: 13 residues.

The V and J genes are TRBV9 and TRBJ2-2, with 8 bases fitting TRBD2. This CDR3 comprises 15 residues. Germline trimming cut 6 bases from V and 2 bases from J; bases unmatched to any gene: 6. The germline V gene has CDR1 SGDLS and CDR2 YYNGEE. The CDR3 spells CASNPAGGNTGELFF. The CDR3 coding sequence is TGTGCCAGCAACCCCGCGGGAGGTAACACCGGGGAGCTGTTTTTT.

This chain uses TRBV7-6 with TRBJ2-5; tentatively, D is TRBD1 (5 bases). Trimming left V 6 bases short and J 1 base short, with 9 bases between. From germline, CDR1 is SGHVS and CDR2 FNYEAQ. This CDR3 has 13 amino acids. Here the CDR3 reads CASRVQGQETQYF. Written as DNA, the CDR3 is TGTGCCAGCAGGGTCCAGGGCCAAGAGACCCAGTACTTC.

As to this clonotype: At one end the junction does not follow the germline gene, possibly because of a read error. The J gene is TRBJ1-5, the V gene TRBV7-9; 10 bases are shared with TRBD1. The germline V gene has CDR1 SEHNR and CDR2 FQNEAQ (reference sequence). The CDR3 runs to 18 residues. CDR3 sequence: CVSSLGAGTGANNQPQHF. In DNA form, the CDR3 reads TGTGTCAGCAGCTTAGGGGCCGGGACAGGGGCTAATAATCAGCCCCAGCATTTT.

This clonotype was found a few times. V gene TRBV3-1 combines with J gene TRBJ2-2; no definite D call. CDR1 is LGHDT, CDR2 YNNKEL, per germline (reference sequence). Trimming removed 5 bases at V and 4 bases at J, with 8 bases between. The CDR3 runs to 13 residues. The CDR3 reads CASSARLTGELFF. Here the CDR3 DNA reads TGTGCCAGCAGCGCTCGACTCACCGGGGAGCTGTTTTTT.

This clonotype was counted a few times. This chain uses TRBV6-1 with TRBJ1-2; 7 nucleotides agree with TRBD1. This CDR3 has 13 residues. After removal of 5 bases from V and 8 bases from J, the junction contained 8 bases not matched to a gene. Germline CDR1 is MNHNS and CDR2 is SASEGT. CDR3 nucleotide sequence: TGTGCCAGCAGTCCACTCGACAGGGAAGGCTACACCTTC. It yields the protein CASSPLDREGYTF.

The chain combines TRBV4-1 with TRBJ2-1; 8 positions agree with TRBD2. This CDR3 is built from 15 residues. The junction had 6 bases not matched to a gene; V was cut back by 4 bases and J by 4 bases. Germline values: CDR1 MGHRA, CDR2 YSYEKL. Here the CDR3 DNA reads TGCGCCAGCAGCCGACCCGGGACTAGTTACAATGAGCAGTTCTTC. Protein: CASSRPGTSYNEQFF.

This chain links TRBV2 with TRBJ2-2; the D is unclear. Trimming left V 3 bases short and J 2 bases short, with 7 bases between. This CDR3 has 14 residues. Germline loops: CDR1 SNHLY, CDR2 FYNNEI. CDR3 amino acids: CASSDRSNTGELFF. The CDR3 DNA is TGTGCCAGCAGTGACAGGAGTAACACCGGGGAGCTGTTTTTT.

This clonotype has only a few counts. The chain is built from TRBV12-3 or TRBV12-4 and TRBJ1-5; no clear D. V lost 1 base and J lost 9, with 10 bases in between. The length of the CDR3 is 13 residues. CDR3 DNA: TGTGCCAGCAGTTTAGGGGAAACTCGGCCCCAGCATTTT. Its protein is CASSLGETRPQHF.

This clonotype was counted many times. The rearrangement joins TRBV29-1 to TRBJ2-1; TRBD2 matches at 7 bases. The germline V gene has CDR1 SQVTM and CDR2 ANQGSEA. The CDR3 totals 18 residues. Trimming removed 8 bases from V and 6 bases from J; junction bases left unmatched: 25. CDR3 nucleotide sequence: TGCAGCAGACCTCTCGCGGGAGCAACCTCTCTTTGGTGCAATGAGCAGTTCTTC. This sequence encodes CSRPLAGATSLWCNEQFF.

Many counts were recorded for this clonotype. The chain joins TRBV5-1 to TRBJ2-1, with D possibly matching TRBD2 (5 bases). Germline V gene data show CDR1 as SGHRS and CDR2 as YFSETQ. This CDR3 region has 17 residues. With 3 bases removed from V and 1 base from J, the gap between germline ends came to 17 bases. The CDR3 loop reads CASSWTGLTGSYNEQFF. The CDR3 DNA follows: TGCGCCAGCAGCTGGACTGGCCTGACGGGATCCTACAATGAGCAGTTCTTC.

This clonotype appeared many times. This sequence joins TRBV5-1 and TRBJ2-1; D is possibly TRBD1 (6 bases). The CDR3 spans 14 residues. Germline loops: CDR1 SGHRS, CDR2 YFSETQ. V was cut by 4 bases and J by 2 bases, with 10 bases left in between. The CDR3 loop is CASSKDSTYNEQFF. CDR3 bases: TGCGCCAGCAGCAAGGACAGCACCTACAATGAGCAGTTCTTC.